This T cell receptor (beta chain) was sequenced in a study of blood T cell repertoires in COVID-19. Turning to the study itself: In each case, the material was cDNA or gDNA derived from T cells, B-cell-depleted T cells, or PBMCs.

This CDR3 is built from 17 residues. V was pared by 8 bases and J by 7 bases, with 18 bases of the junction left unmatched. The V gene's germline CDR1 is SGHAT and CDR2 FQNNGV. In the original processing: Cell counts per sample came from amplifying reference gene primers. TCRdb's table, derived via immunoSEQ multiplex PCR, lists solely in-frame clones and lacks some. Clonal size and the V and J genes are those of that table, whereas D and trimming came from the DNA. The top ten clones hold 2% to 3% of a sample with about 210,000 clones, 65% to 90% of them seen once. Seattle's cohort entered during active infection and was followed longitudinally.

The receptor's source is a woman in her 70s with COVID-19, enrolled during active disease. The sample taken for sequencing was peripheral blood. J is TRBJ1-4 and V is TRBV11-2, with 8 bases matching TRBD1. CDR3 sequence (DNA): TGTGCCAGCCGTCCTTCGAATTACAGGGGGTCATCTGAAAAACTGTTTTTT. It codes for CASRPSNYRGSSEKLFF.